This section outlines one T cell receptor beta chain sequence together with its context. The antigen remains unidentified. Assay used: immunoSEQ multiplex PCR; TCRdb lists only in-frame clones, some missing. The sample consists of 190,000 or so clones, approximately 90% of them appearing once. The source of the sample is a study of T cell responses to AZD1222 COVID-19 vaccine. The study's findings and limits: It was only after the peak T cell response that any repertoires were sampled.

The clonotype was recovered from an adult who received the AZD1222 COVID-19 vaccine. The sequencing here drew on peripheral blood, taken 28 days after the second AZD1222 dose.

The DNA for the CDR3 is TGTGCCAGCAGCGCGGCCGAAGACAGTTATAATTCACCCCTCCACTTT. Translated: CASSAAEDSYNSPLHF. This sequence joins TRBV11-1 and TRBJ1-6, with D perhaps TRBD1 (5 bases). Germline V CDR1 and CDR2: SGHAT, FQDESV (reference sequence). This CDR3 is built from 16 residues. The V and J ends lost 5 bases and 4 bases respectively, with 15 bases between them.